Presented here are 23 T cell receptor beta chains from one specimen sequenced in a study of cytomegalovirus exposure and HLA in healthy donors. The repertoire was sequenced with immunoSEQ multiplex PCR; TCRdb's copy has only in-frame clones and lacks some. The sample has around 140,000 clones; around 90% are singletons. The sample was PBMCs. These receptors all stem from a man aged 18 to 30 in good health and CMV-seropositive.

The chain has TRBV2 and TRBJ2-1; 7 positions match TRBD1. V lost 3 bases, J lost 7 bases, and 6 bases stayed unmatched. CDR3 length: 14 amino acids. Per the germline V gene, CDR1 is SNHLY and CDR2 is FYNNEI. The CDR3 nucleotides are TGTGCCAGCAGTGATCCTCCAGGGGGAAATGAGCAGTTCTTC. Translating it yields CASSDPPGGNEQFF.

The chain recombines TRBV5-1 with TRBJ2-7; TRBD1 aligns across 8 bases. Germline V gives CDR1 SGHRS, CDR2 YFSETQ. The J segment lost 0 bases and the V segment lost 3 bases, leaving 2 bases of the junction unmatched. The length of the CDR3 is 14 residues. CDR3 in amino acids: CASSYGTGSYEQYF. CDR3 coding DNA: TGCGCCAGCAGCTACGGGACAGGCTCCTACGAGCAGTACTTC.

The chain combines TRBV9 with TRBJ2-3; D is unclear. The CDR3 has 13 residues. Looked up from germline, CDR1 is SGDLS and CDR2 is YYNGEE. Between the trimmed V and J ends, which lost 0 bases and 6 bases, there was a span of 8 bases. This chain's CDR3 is CASSVGVGDTQYF. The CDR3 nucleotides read TGTGCCAGCAGCGTAGGGGTCGGGGATACGCAGTATTTT.

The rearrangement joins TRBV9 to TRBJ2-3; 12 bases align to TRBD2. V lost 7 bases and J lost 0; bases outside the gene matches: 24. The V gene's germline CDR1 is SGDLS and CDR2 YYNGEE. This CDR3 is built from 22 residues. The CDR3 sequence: CASRLPGLAGASRSRSTDTQYF. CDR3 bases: TGTGCCAGCCGATTGCCGGGACTAGCGGGTGCGTCCCGCAGTAGGAGCACAGATACGCAGTATTTT. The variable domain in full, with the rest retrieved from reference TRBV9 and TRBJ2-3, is DSGVTQTPKHLITATGQRVTLRCSPRSGDLSVYWYQQSLDQGLQFLIQYYNGEERAKGNILERFSAQQFPDLHSELNLSSLELGDSALYFCASRLPGLAGASRSRSTDTQYFGPGTRLTVL.

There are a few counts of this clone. The CDR3 DNA reads TGTGCCAGCAGCCAACCCCCCGCCTACGAGCAGTACTTC. It yields the protein CASSQPPAYEQYF. The chain is built from TRBV14 and TRBJ2-7; unclear D gene. V lost 2 bases, J lost 2 bases, and 7 bases lay in between. This CDR3 region has 13 residues. Germline loops: CDR1 SGHDN, CDR2 FVKESK.

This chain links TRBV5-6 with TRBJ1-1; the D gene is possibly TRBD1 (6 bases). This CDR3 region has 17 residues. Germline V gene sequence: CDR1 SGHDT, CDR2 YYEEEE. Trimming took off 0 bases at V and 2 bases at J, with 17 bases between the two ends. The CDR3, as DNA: TGTGCCAGCAGCTTGGCACTCCGGGGGGCGCCTAACACTGAAGCTTTCTTT. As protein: CASSLALRGAPNTEAFF.

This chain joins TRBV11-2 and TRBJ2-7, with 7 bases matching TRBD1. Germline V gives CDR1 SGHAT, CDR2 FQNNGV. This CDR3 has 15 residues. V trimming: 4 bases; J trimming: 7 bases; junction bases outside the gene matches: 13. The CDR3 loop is CASSSFWDSFGEQYF. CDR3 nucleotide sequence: TGTGCCAGCAGCTCCTTCTGGGACAGCTTTGGGGAGCAGTACTTC.

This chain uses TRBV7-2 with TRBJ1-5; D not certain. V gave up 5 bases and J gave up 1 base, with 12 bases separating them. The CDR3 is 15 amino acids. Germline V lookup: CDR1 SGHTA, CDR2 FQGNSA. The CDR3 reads CASSLGGMSNQPQHF. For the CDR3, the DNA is TGTGCCAGCAGCCTTGGAGGGATGAGCAATCAGCCCCAGCATTTT.

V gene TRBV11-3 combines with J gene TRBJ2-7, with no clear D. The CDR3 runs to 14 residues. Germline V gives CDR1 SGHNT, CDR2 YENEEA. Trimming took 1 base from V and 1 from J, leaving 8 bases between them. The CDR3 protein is CASSLAPSSYEQYF. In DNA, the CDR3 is TGTGCCAGCAGCTTAGCCCCGAGTTCCTACGAGCAGTACTTC.

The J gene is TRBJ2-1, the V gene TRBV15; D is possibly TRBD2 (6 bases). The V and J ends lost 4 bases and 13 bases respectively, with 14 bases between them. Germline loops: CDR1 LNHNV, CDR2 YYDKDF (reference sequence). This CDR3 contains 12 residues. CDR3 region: CATSKLEGRQFF. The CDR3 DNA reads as TGTGCCACCAGCAAATTGGAGGGAAGACAGTTCTTC.

The CDR3 reads CASSSGTPGGETQYF. The CDR3 DNA follows: TGTGCCAGCAGCTCGGGGACCCCCGGGGGAGAGACCCAGTACTTC. This chain links TRBV7-2 with TRBJ2-5, with a weak D call TRBD2 (6 bases). Deletions cut 4 bases from V and 4 bases from J, with 16 bases between. Germline V gene data show CDR1 as SGHTA and CDR2 as FQGNSA. CDR3 length: 15 amino acids.

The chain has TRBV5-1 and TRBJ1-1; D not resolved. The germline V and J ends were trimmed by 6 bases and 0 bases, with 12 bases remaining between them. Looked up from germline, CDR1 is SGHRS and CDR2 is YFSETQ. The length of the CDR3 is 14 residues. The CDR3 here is CASNEQKMNTEAFF. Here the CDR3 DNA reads TGCGCCAGCAATGAACAGAAAATGAACACTGAAGCTTTCTTT.

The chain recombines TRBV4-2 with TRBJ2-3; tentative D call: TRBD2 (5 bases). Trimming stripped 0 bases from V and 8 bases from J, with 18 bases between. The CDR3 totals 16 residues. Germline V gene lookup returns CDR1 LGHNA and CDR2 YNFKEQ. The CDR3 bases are TGTGCCAGCAGCCAAGATCTACCGCCGGCAGGAGGTACGCAGTATTTT. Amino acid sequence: CASSQDLPPAGGTQYF.

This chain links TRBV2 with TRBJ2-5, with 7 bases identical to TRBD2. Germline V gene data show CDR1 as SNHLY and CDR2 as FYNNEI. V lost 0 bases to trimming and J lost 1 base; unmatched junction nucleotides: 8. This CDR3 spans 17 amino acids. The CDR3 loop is CASSEAQTSRFQETQYF. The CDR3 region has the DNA TGTGCCAGCAGTGAAGCCCAGACTAGCAGATTCCAAGAGACCCAGTACTTC. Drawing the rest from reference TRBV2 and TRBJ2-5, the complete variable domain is EPEVTQTPSHQVTQMGQEVILRCVPISNHLYFYWYRQILGQKVEFLVSFYNNEISEKSEIFDDQFSVERPDGSNFTLKIRSTKLEDSAMYFCASSEAQTSRFQETQYFGPGTRLLVL.

CDR3 protein: CASSRISGGYEQYF. DNA of the CDR3: TGTGCCAGCAGCCGGATTAGCGGGGGATACGAGCAGTACTTC. The chain recombines TRBV11-2 with TRBJ2-7; 9 bases match TRBD2. Per germline, CDR1 SGHAT and CDR2 FQNNGV. This CDR3 has 14 residues. Trimming at V came to 5 bases and at J to 4 bases, leaving 6 bases not matched to a gene.

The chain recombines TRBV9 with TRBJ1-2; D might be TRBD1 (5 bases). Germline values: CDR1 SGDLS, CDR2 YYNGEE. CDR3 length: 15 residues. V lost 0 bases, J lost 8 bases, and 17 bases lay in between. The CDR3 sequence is CASSVDPKGREGYTF. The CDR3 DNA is TGTGCCAGCAGCGTAGACCCCAAGGGCAGGGAAGGCTACACCTTC. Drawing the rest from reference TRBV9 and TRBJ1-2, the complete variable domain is DSGVTQTPKHLITATGQRVTLRCSPRSGDLSVYWYQQSLDQGLQFLIQYYNGEERAKGNILERFSAQQFPDLHSELNLSSLELGDSALYFCASSVDPKGREGYTFGSGTRLTVV.

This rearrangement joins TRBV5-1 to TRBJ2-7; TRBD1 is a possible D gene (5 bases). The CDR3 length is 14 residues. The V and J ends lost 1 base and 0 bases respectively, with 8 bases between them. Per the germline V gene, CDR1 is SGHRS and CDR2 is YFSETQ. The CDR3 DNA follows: TGCGCCAGCAGCTTGCCAGGGTCCTCCTACGAGCAGTACTTC. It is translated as CASSLPGSSYEQYF.

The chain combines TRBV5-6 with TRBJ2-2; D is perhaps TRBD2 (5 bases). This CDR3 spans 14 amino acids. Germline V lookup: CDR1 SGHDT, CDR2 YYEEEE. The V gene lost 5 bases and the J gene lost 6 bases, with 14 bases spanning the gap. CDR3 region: CASRLGSAPGELFF. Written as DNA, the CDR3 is TGTGCCAGCAGACTAGGGAGTGCCCCCGGGGAGCTGTTTTTT.

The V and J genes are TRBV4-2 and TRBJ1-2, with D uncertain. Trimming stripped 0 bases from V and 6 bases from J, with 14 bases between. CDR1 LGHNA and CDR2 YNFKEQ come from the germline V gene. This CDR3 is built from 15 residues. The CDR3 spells CASSQDRGGGHGYTF. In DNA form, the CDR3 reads TGTGCCAGCAGCCAAGATCGCGGAGGAGGGCATGGCTACACCTTC.

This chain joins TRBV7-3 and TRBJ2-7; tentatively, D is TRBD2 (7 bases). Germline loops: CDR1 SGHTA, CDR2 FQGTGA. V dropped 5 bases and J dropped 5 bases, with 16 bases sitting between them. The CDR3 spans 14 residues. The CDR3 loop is CASSPTGGQNEQYF. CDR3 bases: TGTGCCAGCAGCCCCACCGGGGGGCAGAACGAGCAGTACTTC.

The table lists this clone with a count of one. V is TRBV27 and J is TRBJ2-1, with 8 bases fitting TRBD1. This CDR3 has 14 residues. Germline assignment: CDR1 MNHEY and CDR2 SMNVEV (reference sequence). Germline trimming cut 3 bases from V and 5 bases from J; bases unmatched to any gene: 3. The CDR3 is CASSFWDRHNEQFF. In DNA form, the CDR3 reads TGTGCCAGCAGTTTTTGGGACAGGCACAATGAGCAGTTCTTC.

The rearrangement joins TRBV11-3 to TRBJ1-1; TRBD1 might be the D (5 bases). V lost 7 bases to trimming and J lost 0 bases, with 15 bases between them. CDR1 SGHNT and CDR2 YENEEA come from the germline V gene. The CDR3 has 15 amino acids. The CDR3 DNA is TGTGCCAGCAAGGGGAGGGGCGGCATGAACACTGAAGCTTTCTTT. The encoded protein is CASKGRGGMNTEAFF.

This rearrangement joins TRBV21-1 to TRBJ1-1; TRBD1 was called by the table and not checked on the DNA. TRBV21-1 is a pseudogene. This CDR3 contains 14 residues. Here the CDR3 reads CASSERGRGTEAFF. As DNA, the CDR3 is TGTGCCAGCAGCGAAAGGGGGCGCGGGACTGAAGCTTTCTTT.